This T cell receptor (beta chain) is from a study of beta chain features in type 1 diabetes. Sequenced material consisted of expressed TCRB transcripts (all of the isolated RNA was reverse transcribed). Millions of reads, on average, came from each naive, central memory and regulatory T cell sample. Only in-frame clones appear in the TCRdb table, and some are missing; sequencing was by immunoSEQ multiplex PCR. The sample records hundreds of thousands of clones, 15% to 17% being singletons. This CDR3 has 14 residues. CDR1 is SGDLS and CDR2 is YYNGEE in the germline V gene. V lost 7 bases, J lost 5 bases, and 15 bases lay in between.

The V and J genes are TRBV9 and TRBJ2-2, with D tentatively TRBD1 (6 bases). Sequenced input: naive CD4+ T cells from blood. The source is a man aged 18 to 30 in good health. The chain's CDR3 is CASSRDISTGELFF. The CDR3 region has the DNA TGTGCCAGCTCCCGGGACATATCAACCGGGGAGCTGTTTTTT.